The 22 T cell receptor beta chains below come from one sample, sequenced in a study of identical twins. MiXCR, applied by TCRdb to the 5' RACE reads, yields one record per CDR3 protein. The sample has about 660,000 distinct CDR3 sequences, more than 6.5% seen once; the top ten hold about 0.98%. The sample was also linked to a second study, of yellow fever vaccine responses in identical twins.

The specimen sequenced was PBMCs. The receptors stem from a woman aged 18-29 years in good health.

The sample holds many counts of this clonotype. J is TRBJ1-2 and V is TRBV29-1; D perhaps matches TRBD1 (6 bases). The CDR3 length is 13 residues. Trimming removed 7 bases from V and 8 bases from J, with 20 bases in between. Germline assignment: CDR1 SQVTM and CDR2 ANQGSEA. CDR3 DNA: TGCAGCGGCCGACAGGAGGGGTTCCGGGGCTACACCTTC. Protein sequence: CSGRQEGFRGYTF.

This chain connects TRBV7-2 to TRBJ2-5, with 10 positions matching TRBD1. Trimming cost V 4 bases and J 14 bases; bases outside gene matches: 7. The germline V gene has CDR1 SGHTA and CDR2 FQGNSA. The CDR3 totals 12 residues. The CDR3 sequence is CASSSDRGSGYF. The CDR3 DNA reads as TGTGCCAGCAGCTCGGACAGGGGGTCGGGTTACTTC.

This clonotype was detected many times. This chain connects TRBV5-1 to TRBJ1-1; TRBD1 might be the D (6 bases). The CDR3 consists of 16 residues. V dropped 0 bases and J dropped 3 bases, with 15 bases sitting between them. Germline values: CDR1 SGHRS, CDR2 YFSETQ. In DNA, the CDR3 is TGCGCCAGCAGCTTGGGGTCCACAGGGTCGGACACTGAAGCTTTCTTT. Translation gives CASSLGSTGSDTEAFF. The whole variable domain, remainder taken from reference TRBV5-1 and TRBJ1-1, is KAGVTQTPRYLIKTRGQQVTLSCSPISGHRSVSWYQQTPGQGLQFLFEYFSETQRNKGNFPGRFSGRQFSNSRSEMNVSTLELGDSALYLCASSLGSTGSDTEAFFGQGTRLTVV.

There are a few counts of this clonotype. V and J are TRBV2 and TRBJ2-1; TRBD1 might be the D (5 bases). Trimming cost V 4 bases and J 7 bases, with 14 bases left between them. CDR3 size: 14 residues. CDR1 and CDR2 from the germline V gene are SNHLY and FYNNEI. The DNA of the CDR3 is TGTGCCAGCAGTGGCCTCTCTGGGGCTAATGAGCAGTTCTTC. It is translated as CASSGLSGANEQFF.

This clonotype was seen a handful of times. The rearrangement links TRBV9 to TRBJ2-1; TRBD1 matches at 12 bases. There are 14 residues in the CDR3. The J segment lost 9 bases and the V segment lost 5 bases, leaving 6 bases of the junction unmatched. The V gene's germline CDR1 is SGDLS and CDR2 YYNGEE. CDR3 nucleotides: TGTGCCAGCAGGGGGGGGACAGGGGGCCTTGAGCAGTTCTTC. Amino acids: CASRGGTGGLEQFF.

The J gene is TRBJ2-1, the V gene TRBV30; no firm D call. The V and J ends lost 1 base and 12 bases respectively, with 16 bases between them. The CDR3 consists of 13 residues. CDR1 and CDR2 from the germline V gene are GTSNPN and SVGIG (reference sequence). The CDR3 DNA follows: TGTGCCTGGAGTGAAATTGTTAGGGTAGGGCAGTTCTTC. Protein product: CAWSEIVRVGQFF.

This clonotype was recorded a few times. The chain is built from TRBV6-2 or TRBV6-3 and TRBJ2-3; no clear D. With 8 bases removed from V and 3 bases from J, the gap between germline ends came to 6 bases. The CDR3 spans 11 residues. Germline assignment: CDR1 MNHEY and CDR2 SVGEGT. DNA for the CDR3: TGTGCCAGCGAGAGGACAGATACGCAGTATTTT. This gives the protein CASERTDTQYF.

This clonotype was seen many times. The rearrangement uses TRBV5-6 and TRBJ2-7; D may correspond to TRBD1 or TRBD2 (5 bases each). Between the trimmed V and J ends, which lost 0 bases and 2 bases, there was a span of 9 bases. The CDR3 sequence is 14 residues long. In germline, CDR1 is SGHDT, CDR2 YYEEEE. CDR3 sequence reads: CASSLGLGAYEQYF. In nucleotides, the CDR3 is TGTGCCAGCAGCTTGGGTCTGGGGGCCTACGAGCAGTACTTC.

This chain uses TRBV12-3 or TRBV12-4 with TRBJ2-1, with 11 bases identical to TRBD2. Germline trimming cut 4 bases from V and 7 bases from J; bases unmatched to any gene: 12. The CDR3 consists of 17 residues. CDR3 amino acids: CASSYGLLAGARNEQFF. CDR3 sequence (DNA): TGTGCCAGCAGTTACGGCCTACTAGCGGGAGCTAGAAATGAGCAGTTCTTC.

The chain couples TRBV12-3 or TRBV12-4 to TRBJ2-3; TRBD1 might be the D (6 bases). Trimming cost V 3 bases and J 0 bases, with 13 bases left between them. This CDR3 region has 16 residues. CDR3 DNA sequence: TGTGCCAGCAGTTTTTCCTCAGGGGCTAGCACAGATACGCAGTATTTT. Translating gives CASSFSSGASTDTQYF.

This clonotype was found many times. The rearrangement uses TRBV20-1 and TRBJ2-3; D is unresolved. This CDR3 has 13 amino acids. Trimming stripped 0 bases from V and 2 bases from J, with 6 bases between. Per the germline V gene, CDR1 is DFQATT and CDR2 is SNEGSKA (reference sequence). CDR3 sequence (DNA): TGCAGTGCTAGAGAACCCTTCACAGATACGCAGTATTTT. Translated: CSAREPFTDTQYF.

This clonotype was detected many times. V usage is TRBV10-3 and J usage is TRBJ1-1, with D possibly being TRBD1 (6 bases). Germline V gene data show CDR1 as ENHRY and CDR2 as SYGVKD. The CDR3 spans 14 residues. The V end lost 6 bases, the J end lost 2 bases, and 13 bases lay between the germline ends. The CDR3 loop is CAISSGQPNTEAFF. CDR3 bases: TGTGCCATCAGCTCGGGACAACCCAACACTGAAGCTTTCTTT.

This clonotype was seen ten or more times. The chain couples TRBV7-9 to TRBJ2-7; D is ambiguous. Trimming took off 5 bases at V and 4 bases at J, with 9 bases between the two ends. CDR3 length equals 12 residues. Germline CDR1 reads SEHNR; CDR2 reads FQNEAQ (reference sequence). The CDR3 reads CASSTDFYEQYF. The DNA of the CDR3 is TGTGCCAGCAGCACCGACTTTTACGAGCAGTACTTC.

The V and J genes are TRBV5-1 and TRBJ2-5; D is perhaps TRBD1 or TRBD2 (6 bases each). V was trimmed by 4 bases and J by 3 bases, leaving 16 bases between them. Germline-derived CDR1 and CDR2 are SGHRS and YFSETQ. The CDR3 runs 15 residues. In DNA form, the CDR3 reads TGCGCCAGCAGCCCCGTTCTGGGGGGCGAAGAGACCCAGTACTTC. It yields the protein CASSPVLGGEETQYF.

V usage is TRBV29-1 and J usage is TRBJ2-7; D is unresolved. Germline loops: CDR1 SQVTM, CDR2 ANQGSEA. V shed 4 bases and J shed 4 bases, with 14 bases lying between them. The CDR3 has 13 residues. In DNA form, the CDR3 reads TGCAGCGTTGTGACTGACCTTCGATACGAGCAGTACTTC. Encoded protein: CSVVTDLRYEQYF.

The chain combines TRBV21-1 with TRBJ2-3; the table's D call TRBD1 went unverified against the DNA. TRBV21-1 is a listed pseudogene. The CDR3 runs 14 residues. The CDR3, as DNA: TGTGCCAGCAGCAAAACAGGGGGAGCAGATACGCAGTATTTT. Translated: CASSKTGGADTQYF.

This clonotype has a handful of counts. The chain links TRBV10-3 to TRBJ2-1, with 12 positions matching TRBD1. The CDR3 covers 19 residues. The germline V gene encodes CDR1 ENHRY and CDR2 SYGVKD. With 2 bases clipped from V and 1 base from J, the junction kept 9 bases outside the gene matches. CDR3 loop: CAISEPTGTGGRSYNEQFF. As DNA, the CDR3 is TGTGCCATCAGTGAGCCCACAGGGACAGGGGGCAGGTCCTACAATGAGCAGTTCTTC.

Many counts were recorded for this clonotype. V and J are TRBV5-1 and TRBJ1-5; TRBD1 matches 7 bases. Germline V gene lookup returns CDR1 SGHRS and CDR2 YFSETQ. The CDR3 is 14 amino acids. J was trimmed by 11 bases and V by 0 bases; bases with no gene match: 8. The CDR3 nucleotides are TGCGCCAGCAGCTTGGGGGACAGTGCGTCTGCCCAGCATTTT. Its protein is CASSLGDSASAQHF. The full variable domain, with the rest looked up from reference TRBV5-1 and TRBJ1-5, is KAGVTQTPRYLIKTRGQQVTLSCSPISGHRSVSWYQQTPGQGLQFLFEYFSETQRNKGNFPGRFSGRQFSNSRSEMNVSTLELGDSALYLCASSLGDSASAQHFGDGTRLSIL.

The chain uses TRBV19 and TRBJ2-1; no clear D gene. V lost 3 bases, J lost 7 bases, and 10 bases lay in between. The CDR3 is 13 residues long. The germline V gene has CDR1 LNHDA and CDR2 SQIVND (reference sequence). CDR3 sequence reads: CASSITLDNEQFF. CDR3 DNA: TGTGCCAGTAGTATTACTTTGGATAATGAGCAGTTCTTC.

This clonotype was seen more than once but under ten times. The gene calls are TRBV7-6 and TRBJ2-2; 9 bases are a match to TRBD2. V shed 5 bases, J shed 3 bases, and the junction held 10 bases outside the gene matches. This CDR3 is built from 17 residues. Looked up from germline, CDR1 is SGHVS and CDR2 is FNYEAQ. The CDR3 DNA reads TGTGCCAGCAGCCAGAGATTAGCGGGAGAGTACACCGGGGAGCTGTTTTTT. Amino acids: CASSQRLAGEYTGELFF.

In this sample, this clonotype turned up a few times. The J gene is TRBJ2-5, the V gene TRBV20-1; unclear D gene. Germline lookup yields CDR1 DFQATT and CDR2 SNEGSKA (reference sequence). This CDR3 region has 14 residues. V was trimmed by 6 bases and J by 3 bases, leaving 17 bases between them. DNA of the CDR3: TGCAGTGCCGGAAGCTCGGACCAGAAAGAGACCCAGTACTTC. Protein sequence: CSAGSSDQKETQYF.

This clonotype has more than one count but fewer than ten. The chain employs TRBV15 and TRBJ2-7; the D is unclear. The CDR3 is 13 residues long. Germline V gene lookup returns CDR1 LNHNV and CDR2 YYDKDF (reference sequence). V was cut by 0 bases and J by 6 bases, with 9 bases left in between. The CDR3 sequence is CATSRDPTGEQYF. The DNA for the CDR3 is TGTGCCACCAGCAGAGACCCGACTGGCGAGCAGTACTTC.